Described below is a single TCR beta chain sequence and its context. The germline V gene encodes CDR1 SGDLS and CDR2 YYNGEE. The CDR3 spans 17 residues. With V trimmed by 4 bases and J by 2 bases, 9 bases remained unmatched. The data originate from a study of neurological immune-mediated disorders. MiXCR, applied by TCRdb to the 5' RACE reads, yields one record per CDR3 protein. The sample carries 30,000 to 40,000 distinct CDR3 sequences, about 3.8% recorded once. The receptor was isolated from a man between 25 and 39 years old with multiple sclerosis. The sequenced sample consisted of PBMCs. V is TRBV9 and J is TRBJ2-3, with TRBD2 matching 11 bases. CDR3 in amino acids: CASSIGTSGGITDTQYF. CDR3 nucleotides: TGTGCCAGCAGCATAGGGACTAGCGGAGGAATCACAGATACGCAGTATTTT.